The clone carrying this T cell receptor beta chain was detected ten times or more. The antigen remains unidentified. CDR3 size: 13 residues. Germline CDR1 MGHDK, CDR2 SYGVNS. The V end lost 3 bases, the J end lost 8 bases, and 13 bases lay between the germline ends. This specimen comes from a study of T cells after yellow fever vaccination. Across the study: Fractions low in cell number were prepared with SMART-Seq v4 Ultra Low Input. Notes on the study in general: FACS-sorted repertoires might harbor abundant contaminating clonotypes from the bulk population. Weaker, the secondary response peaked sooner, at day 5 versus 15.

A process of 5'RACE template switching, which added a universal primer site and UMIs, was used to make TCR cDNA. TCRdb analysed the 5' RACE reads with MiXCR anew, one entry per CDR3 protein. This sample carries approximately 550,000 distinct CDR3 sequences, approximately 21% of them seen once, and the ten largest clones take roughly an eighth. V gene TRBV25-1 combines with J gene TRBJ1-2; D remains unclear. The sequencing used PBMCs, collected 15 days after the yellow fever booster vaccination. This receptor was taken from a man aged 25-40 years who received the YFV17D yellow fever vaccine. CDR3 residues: CASSDGGFYGYTF. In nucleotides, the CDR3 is TGTGCCAGCAGTGACGGAGGGTTTTACGGCTACACCTTC.